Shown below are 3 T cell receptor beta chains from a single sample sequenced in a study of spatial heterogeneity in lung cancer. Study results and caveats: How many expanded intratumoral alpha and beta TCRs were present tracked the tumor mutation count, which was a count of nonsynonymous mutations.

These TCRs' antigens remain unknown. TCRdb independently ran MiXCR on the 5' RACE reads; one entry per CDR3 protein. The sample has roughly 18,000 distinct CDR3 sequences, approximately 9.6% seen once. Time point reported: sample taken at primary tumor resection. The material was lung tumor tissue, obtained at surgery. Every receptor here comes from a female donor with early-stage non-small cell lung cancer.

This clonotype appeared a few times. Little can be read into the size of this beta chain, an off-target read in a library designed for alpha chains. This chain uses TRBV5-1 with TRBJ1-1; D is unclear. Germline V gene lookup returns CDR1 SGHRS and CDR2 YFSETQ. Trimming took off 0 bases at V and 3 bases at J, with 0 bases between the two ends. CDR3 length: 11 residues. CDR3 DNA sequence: TGCGCCAGCAGCTTGGACACTGAAGCTTTCTTT. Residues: CASSLDTEAFF.

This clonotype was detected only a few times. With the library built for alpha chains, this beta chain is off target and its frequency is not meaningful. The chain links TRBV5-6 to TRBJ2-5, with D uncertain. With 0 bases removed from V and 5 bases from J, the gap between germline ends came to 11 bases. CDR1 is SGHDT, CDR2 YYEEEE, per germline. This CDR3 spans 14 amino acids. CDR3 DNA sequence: TGTGCCAGCAGCTTGGTATCCCCGATGGAGACCCAGTACTTC. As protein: CASSLVSPMETQYF.

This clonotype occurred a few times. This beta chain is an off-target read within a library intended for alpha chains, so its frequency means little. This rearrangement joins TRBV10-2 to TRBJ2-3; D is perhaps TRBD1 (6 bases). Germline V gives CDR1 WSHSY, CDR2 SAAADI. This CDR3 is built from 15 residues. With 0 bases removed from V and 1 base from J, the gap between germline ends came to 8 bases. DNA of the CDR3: TGCGCCAGCAGTGAGTCGCGACAGGGCACAGATACGCAGTATTTT. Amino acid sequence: CASSESRQGTDTQYF.